This T cell receptor (beta chain) was retrieved from a study of control samples from healthy donors and cancer patients. The method was immunoSEQ multiplex PCR; TCRdb's version includes in-frame clones alone and lacks a portion of them. The repertoire has some 89,000 clones, over 75% of them found once; the top ten carry approximately 2.1%. This clone has only a few counts. The TCR comes from a woman aged 40 to 50 in good health. Sample: blood.

Here the CDR3 reads CASSLQGYGGELFF. The CDR3 bases are TGTGCCAGCAGTTTACAGGGTTATGGCGGGGAGCTGTTTTTT. V gene TRBV6-2 or TRBV6-3 combines with J gene TRBJ2-2, with D possibly matching TRBD1 (6 bases). V was trimmed by 4 bases and J by 7 bases, leaving 13 bases between them. The CDR3 extends over 14 amino acids. Germline V gene data show CDR1 as MNHEY and CDR2 as SVGEGT.